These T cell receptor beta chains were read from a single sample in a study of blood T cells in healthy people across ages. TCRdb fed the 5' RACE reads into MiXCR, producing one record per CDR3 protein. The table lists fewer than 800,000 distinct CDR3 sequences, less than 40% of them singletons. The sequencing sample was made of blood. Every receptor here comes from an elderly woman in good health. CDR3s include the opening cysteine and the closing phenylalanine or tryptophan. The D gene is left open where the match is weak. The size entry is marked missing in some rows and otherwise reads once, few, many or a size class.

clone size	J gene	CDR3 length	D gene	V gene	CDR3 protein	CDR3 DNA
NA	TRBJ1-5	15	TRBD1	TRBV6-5	CASSRDRGPKQPQHF	TGTGCCAGCAGTCGCGACAGGGGGCCAAAACAGCCCCAGCATTTT
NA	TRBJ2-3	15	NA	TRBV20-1	CSAPFTYTSTDTQYF	TGCAGTGCTCCATTCACGTACACCAGCACAGATACGCAGTATTTT
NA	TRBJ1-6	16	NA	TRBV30	CAWSEGGRTYNSPLHF	TGTGCCTGGAGTGAGGGGGGAAGGACCTATAATTCACCCCTCCACTTT
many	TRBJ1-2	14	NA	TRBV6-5	CASRLGAPNYGYTF	TGTGCCAGCAGACTGGGGGCCCCTAACTATGGCTACACCTTC
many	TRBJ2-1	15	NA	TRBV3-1	CASSQRLDSYNEQFF	TGTGCCAGCAGCCAACGGCTGGACTCCTACAATGAGCAGTTCTTC
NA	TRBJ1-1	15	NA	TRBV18	CASSPKASANTEAFF	TGTGCCAGCTCACCCAAGGCGTCGGCGAACACTGAAGCTTTCTTT
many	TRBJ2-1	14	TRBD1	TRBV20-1	CSPLPGTGYNEQFF	TGCAGTCCCCTTCCCGGGACAGGATACAATGAGCAGTTCTTC
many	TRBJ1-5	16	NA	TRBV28	CASSRSTAPSNQPQHF	TGTGCCAGCAGCCGAAGTACGGCTCCTAGCAATCAGCCCCAGCATTTT
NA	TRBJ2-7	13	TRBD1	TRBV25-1	CASRGTGLAEQYF	TGTGCCAGCAGAGGGACAGGGCTAGCCGAGCAGTACTTC
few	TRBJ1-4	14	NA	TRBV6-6	CASSYGALNEKRFF	TGTGCCAGCAGTTACGGGGCCCTTAATGAAAAACGGTTTTTT
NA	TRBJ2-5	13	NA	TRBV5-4	CARSLAGAETQYF	TGTGCCCGCAGCTTGGCGGGGGCAGAGACCCAGTACTTC
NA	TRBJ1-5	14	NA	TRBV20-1	CSALTLEGYQPQHF	TGCAGTGCTCTAACATTGGAAGGGTATCAGCCCCAGCATTTT
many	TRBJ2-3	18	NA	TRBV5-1	CASSLDTGTGASTDTQYF	TGCGCCAGCAGCTTGGACACCGGGACGGGGGCCTCAACAGATACGCAGTATTTT
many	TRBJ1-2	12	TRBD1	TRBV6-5	CASLDRDYGYTF	TGTGCCAGCCTTGACAGGGACTATGGCTACACCTTC
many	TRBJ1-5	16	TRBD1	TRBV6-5	CASKPLRDSSNQPQHF	TGTGCCAGCAAACCCCTCCGGGACAGCAGCAATCAGCCCCAGCATTTT